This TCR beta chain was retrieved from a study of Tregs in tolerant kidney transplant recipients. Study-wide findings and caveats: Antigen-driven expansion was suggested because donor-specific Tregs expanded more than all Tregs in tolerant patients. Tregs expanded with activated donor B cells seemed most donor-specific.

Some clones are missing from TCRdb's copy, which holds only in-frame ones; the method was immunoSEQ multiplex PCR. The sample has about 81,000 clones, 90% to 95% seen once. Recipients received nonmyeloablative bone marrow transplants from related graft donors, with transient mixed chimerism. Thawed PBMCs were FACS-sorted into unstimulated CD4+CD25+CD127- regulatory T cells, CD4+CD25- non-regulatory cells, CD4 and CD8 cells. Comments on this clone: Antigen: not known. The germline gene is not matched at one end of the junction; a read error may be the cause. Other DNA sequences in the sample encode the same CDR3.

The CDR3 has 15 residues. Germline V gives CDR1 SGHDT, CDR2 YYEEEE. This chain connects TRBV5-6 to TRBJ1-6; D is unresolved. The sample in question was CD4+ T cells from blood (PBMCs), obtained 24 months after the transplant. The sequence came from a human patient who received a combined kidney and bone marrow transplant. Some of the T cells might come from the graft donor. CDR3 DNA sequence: TGTGCCAGCAGCTTGGAAGCCATCTATAATTCCCCCCTCCACTTT. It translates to CASSLEAIYNSPLHF.